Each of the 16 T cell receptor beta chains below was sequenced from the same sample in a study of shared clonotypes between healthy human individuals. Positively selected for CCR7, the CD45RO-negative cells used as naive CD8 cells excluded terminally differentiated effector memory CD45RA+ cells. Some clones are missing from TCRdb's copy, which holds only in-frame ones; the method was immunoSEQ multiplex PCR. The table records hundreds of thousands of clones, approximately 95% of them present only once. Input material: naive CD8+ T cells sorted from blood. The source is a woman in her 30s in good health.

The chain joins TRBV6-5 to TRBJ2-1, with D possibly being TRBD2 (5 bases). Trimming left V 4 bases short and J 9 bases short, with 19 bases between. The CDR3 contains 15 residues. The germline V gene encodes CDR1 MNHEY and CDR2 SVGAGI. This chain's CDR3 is CASSWGAVGGTEQFF. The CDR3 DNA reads TGTGCCAGCAGTTGGGGAGCGGTCGGAGGTACTGAGCAGTTCTTC.

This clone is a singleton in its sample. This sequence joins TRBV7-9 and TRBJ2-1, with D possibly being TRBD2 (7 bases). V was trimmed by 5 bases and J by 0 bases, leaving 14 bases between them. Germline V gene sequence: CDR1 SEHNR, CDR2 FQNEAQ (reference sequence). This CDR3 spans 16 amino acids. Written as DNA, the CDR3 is TGTGCCAGCAGCCTGCGAGGGGGGGCCTCCTACAATGAGCAGTTCTTC. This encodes CASSLRGGASYNEQFF.

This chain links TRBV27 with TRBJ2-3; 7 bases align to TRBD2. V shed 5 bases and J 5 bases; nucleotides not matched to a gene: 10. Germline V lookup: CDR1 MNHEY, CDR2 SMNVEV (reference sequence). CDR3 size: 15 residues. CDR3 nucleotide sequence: TGTGCCAGCAGTCCGAGCGGGAACGGTATAGATACGCAGTATTTT. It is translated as CASSPSGNGIDTQYF.

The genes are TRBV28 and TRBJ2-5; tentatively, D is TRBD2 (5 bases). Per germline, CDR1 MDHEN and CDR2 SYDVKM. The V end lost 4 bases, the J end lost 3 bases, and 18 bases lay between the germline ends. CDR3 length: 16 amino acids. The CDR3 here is CASSSPVVVGEETQYF. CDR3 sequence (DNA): TGTGCCAGCAGTTCCCCGGTAGTCGTCGGGGAAGAGACCCAGTACTTC.

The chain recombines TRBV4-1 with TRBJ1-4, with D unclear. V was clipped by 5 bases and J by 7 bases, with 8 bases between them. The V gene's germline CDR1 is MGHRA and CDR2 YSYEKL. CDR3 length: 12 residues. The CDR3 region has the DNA TGCGCCAGCAGCACCACCGTTGAAAAACTGTTTTTT. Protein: CASSTTVEKLFF.

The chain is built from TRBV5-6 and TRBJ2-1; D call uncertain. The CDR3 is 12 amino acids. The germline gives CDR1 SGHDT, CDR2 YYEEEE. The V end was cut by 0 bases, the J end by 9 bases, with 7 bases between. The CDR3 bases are TGTGCCAGCAGCTTGGGAGACGGTGAGCAGTTCTTC. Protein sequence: CASSLGDGEQFF.

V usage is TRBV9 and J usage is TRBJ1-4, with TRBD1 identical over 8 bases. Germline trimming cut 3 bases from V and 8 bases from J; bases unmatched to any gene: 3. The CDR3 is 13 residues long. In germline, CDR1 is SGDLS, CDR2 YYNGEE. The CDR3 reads CASSGQGAEKLFF. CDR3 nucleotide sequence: TGTGCCAGCAGCGGGCAGGGGGCCGAAAAACTGTTTTTT.

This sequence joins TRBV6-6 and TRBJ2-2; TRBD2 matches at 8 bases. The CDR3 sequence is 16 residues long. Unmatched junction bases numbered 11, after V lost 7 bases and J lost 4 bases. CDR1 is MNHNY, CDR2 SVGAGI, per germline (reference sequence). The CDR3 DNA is TGTGCCAGCAATCCAAGCGGGAGTAGTGGCACCGGGGAGCTGTTTTTT. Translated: CASNPSGSSGTGELFF.

The DNA for the CDR3 is TGTGCCAGCAGTTTTCTCCGGGACCTAACGAGGCAGCCCCAGCATTTT. Protein product: CASSFLRDLTRQPQHF. V gene TRBV28 combines with J gene TRBJ1-5; possible D gene TRBD1, 5 bases. V lost 3 bases, J lost 7 bases, and 19 bases lay in between. The germline gives CDR1 MDHEN, CDR2 SYDVKM. The CDR3 runs 16 residues.

In nucleotides, the CDR3 is TGCAGCGCCACACAGGGGATGAACACCGGGGAGCTGTTTTTT. Translating it yields CSATQGMNTGELFF. The chain uses TRBV29-1 and TRBJ2-2; TRBD1 agrees at 7 bases. CDR3 length equals 14 residues. The germline V gene has CDR1 SQVTM and CDR2 ANQGSEA. The J segment lost 1 base and the V segment lost 7 bases, leaving 6 bases of the junction unmatched.

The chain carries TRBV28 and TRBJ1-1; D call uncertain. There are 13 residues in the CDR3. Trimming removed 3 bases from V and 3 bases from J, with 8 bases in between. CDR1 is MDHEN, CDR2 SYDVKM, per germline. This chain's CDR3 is CASSFELDTEAFF. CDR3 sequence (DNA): TGTGCCAGCAGTTTTGAGTTAGACACTGAAGCTTTCTTT.

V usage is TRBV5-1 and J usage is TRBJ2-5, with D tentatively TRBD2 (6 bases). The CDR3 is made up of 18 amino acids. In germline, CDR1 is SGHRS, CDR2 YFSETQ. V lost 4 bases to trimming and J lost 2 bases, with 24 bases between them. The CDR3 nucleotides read TGCGCCAGCAGCCACACCTCGCGGTACGGGGGTTCACAAGAGACCCAGTACTTC. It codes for CASSHTSRYGGSQETQYF.

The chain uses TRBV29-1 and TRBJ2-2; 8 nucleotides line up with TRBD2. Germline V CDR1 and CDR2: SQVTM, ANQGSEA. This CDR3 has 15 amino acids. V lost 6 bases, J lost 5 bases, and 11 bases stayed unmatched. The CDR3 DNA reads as TGCAGCGTCGCCGATTGGGGCGGGGGGACCGGGGAGCTGTTTTTT. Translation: CSVADWGGGTGELFF.

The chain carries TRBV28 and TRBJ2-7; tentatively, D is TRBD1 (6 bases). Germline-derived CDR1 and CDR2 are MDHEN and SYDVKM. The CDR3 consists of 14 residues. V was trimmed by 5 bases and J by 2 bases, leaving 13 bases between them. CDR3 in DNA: TGTGCCAGCAGTGAACGGGACACCGCCTACGAGCAGTACTTC. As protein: CASSERDTAYEQYF.

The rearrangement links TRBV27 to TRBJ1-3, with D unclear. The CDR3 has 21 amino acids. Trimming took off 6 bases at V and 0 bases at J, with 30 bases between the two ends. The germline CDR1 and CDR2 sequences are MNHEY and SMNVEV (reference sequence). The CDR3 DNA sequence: TGTGCCAGCAGCCCGCTCCTTACGACCCCAAGCTTGACCCTCTCTGGAAACACCATATATTTT. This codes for CASSPLLTTPSLTLSGNTIYF.

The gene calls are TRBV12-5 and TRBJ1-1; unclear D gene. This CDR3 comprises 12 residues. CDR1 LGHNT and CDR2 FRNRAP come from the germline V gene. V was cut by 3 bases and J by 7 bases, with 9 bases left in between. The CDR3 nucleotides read TGTGCTAGTGGTTTTGGTGCGGGTGAAGCTTTCTTT. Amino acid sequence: CASGFGAGEAFF.